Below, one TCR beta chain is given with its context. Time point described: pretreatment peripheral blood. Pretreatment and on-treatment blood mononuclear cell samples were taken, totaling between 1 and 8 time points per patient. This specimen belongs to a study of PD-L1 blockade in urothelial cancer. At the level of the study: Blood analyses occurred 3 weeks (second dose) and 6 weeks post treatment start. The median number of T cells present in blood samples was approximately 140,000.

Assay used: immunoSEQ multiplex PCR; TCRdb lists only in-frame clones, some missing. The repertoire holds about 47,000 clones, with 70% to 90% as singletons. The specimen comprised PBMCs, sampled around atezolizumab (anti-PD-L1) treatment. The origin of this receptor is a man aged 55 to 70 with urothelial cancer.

For the CDR3, the DNA is TGTGCCAGCAGCTTAGCGGGCGTGGGGACAGGGGGAAACACCATATATTTT. Translation gives CASSLAGVGTGGNTIYF. The chain combines TRBV7-2 with TRBJ1-3, with 9 bases identical to TRBD1. The CDR3 consists of 17 residues. V lost 0 bases to trimming and J lost 4 bases; unmatched junction nucleotides: 7. Per the germline V gene, CDR1 is SGHTA and CDR2 is FQGNSA.